A single sample is the source of the 14 T cell receptor beta chains below, sequenced in a study of technical replicates of blood from several donors. Method: immunoSEQ multiplex PCR; TCRdb's copy keeps in-frame clones and lacks some. The table has nearly 70,000 clones, roughly nine tenths seen once. Sequencing was done on a sample of PBMCs. The receptors stem from a human donor in good health. Some clones in this sample may be carry-over from other donors' samples.

This clone is a singleton in its sample. This chain uses TRBV19 with TRBJ2-5, with D possibly matching TRBD1 (5 bases). The V end was cut by 4 bases, the J end by 4 bases, with 13 bases between. CDR3 length equals 14 residues. Germline-derived CDR1 and CDR2 are LNHDA and SQIVND (reference sequence). The CDR3 is CASSTGKGPETQYF. The CDR3 nucleotides are TGTGCCAGTAGTACAGGGAAAGGGCCAGAGACCCAGTACTTC.

The chain employs TRBV5-1 and TRBJ1-2; D possibly corresponds to TRBD1 (6 bases). CDR1 SGHRS and CDR2 YFSETQ come from the germline V gene. The V end was cut by 4 bases, the J end by 0 bases, with 16 bases between. The CDR3 loop spans 16 amino acids. CDR3 coding DNA: TGCGCCAGCAGCCACACTACCGGGACATCTAACTATGGCTACACCTTC. This codes for CASSHTTGTSNYGYTF.

The V call is TRBV19, the J call TRBJ2-2; possibly TRBD1 for D (5 bases). Germline V gene data show CDR1 as LNHDA and CDR2 as SQIVND (reference sequence). The CDR3 runs 14 residues. The ends were cut back, 3 bases at V and 1 base at J, with 6 bases in the middle. This CDR3 reads CASSIGQNTGELFF. In DNA form, the CDR3 reads TGTGCCAGTAGTATTGGACAGAACACCGGGGAGCTGTTTTTT.

This clone appeared a few times. The gene calls are TRBV5-1 and TRBJ2-5; 9 nucleotides match TRBD2. The CDR3 totals 15 residues. Germline V gives CDR1 SGHRS, CDR2 YFSETQ. The J segment lost 4 bases and the V segment lost 7 bases, leaving 11 bases of the junction unmatched. CDR3 amino acids: CASGSGGRARETQYF. In nucleotides, the CDR3 is TGCGCCAGCGGTTCGGGCGGGAGGGCCAGAGAGACCCAGTACTTC.

The chain employs TRBV11-2 and TRBJ1-6; tentatively, D is TRBD1 (5 bases). The CDR3 extends over 15 amino acids. V was shortened by 3 bases and J by 7 bases, with 13 bases between the two germline ends. The germline gives CDR1 SGHAT, CDR2 FQNNGV. The CDR3 loop is CASSLGEGGNSPLHF. As DNA, the CDR3 is TGTGCCAGCAGCTTGGGGGAAGGAGGGAATTCACCCCTCCACTTT.

The V gene is TRBV7-6, the J gene TRBJ2-7; the D is unclear. V was clipped by 3 bases and J by 5 bases, with 11 bases between them. Germline CDR1 is SGHVS and CDR2 is FNYEAQ. This CDR3 region has 13 residues. The CDR3 here is CASSLRLVNEQYF. The CDR3 region has the DNA TGTGCCAGCAGCTTGAGGCTCGTCAACGAGCAGTACTTC.

This clone has just a few counts. The chain uses TRBV2 and TRBJ1-2; TRBD1 agrees at 9 bases. Losses at the gene ends were 6 bases for V and 7 bases for J; bases not matched to a gene: 6. Per germline, CDR1 SNHLY and CDR2 FYNNEI. CDR3 length equals 13 residues. The chain's CDR3 is CASRRTGAGGYTF. DNA of the CDR3: TGTGCCAGCAGACGGACAGGGGCAGGTGGCTACACCTTC.

The V and J genes are TRBV2 and TRBJ1-5; 12 positions match TRBD1. V shed 4 bases and J 6 bases; nucleotides not matched to a gene: 7. Germline V CDR1 and CDR2: SNHLY, FYNNEI. This CDR3 has 16 residues. The CDR3 DNA reads as TGTGCCAGCAGTGCCGGGACAGGGGGCGTGCGTCAGCCCCAGCATTTT. Amino acid sequence: CASSAGTGGVRQPQHF.

The V and J genes are TRBV5-1 and TRBJ2-3; TRBD2 is a possible D gene (6 bases). Germline loops: CDR1 SGHRS, CDR2 YFSETQ. V dropped 4 bases and J dropped 3 bases, with 24 bases sitting between them. The CDR3 runs to 18 residues. The CDR3, as DNA: TGCGCCAGCAGCACCCGACGGGACGGGAGTTTTGAGACAGATACGCAGTATTTT. It codes for CASSTRRDGSFETDTQYF.

The rearrangement links TRBV7-2 to TRBJ2-1; no reliable D call. The CDR3 contains 11 residues. Germline assignment: CDR1 SGHTA and CDR2 FQGNSA. The V and J ends lost 0 bases and 8 bases respectively, with 2 bases between them. This chain's CDR3 is CASSLAYEQFF. In DNA, the CDR3 is TGTGCCAGCAGCTTAGCCTATGAGCAGTTCTTC.

The chain uses TRBV18 and TRBJ2-7; D may be TRBD2 (7 bases). The germline V gene encodes CDR1 KGHSH and CDR2 LQKENI. V lost 3 bases and J lost 6, with 21 bases in between. The CDR3 has 16 amino acids. CDR3 nucleotide sequence: TGTGCCAGCTCACCCTCCGCGGGGGCCCCACCGGGCGAGCAGTACTTC. It yields the protein CASSPSAGAPPGEQYF.

This clone has at least ten counts. The CDR3 bases are TGTGCCAGCAGCCCGCTAGGCGCAGATACGCAGTATTTT. Translated: CASSPLGADTQYF. The chain uses TRBV5-4 and TRBJ2-3; D is ambiguous. Germline values: CDR1 SGHNT, CDR2 YYREEE (reference sequence). This CDR3 spans 13 amino acids. V was cut by 4 bases and J by 4 bases, with 10 bases left in between.

This chain connects TRBV14 to TRBJ1-3, with 9 positions matching TRBD1. Germline V gene sequence: CDR1 SGHDN, CDR2 FVKESK. The V and J ends lost 4 bases and 5 bases, in that order; junction bases with no gene match: 9. This CDR3 has 16 amino acids. CDR3 residues: CASSRDTGTGRNTIYF. In nucleotides, the CDR3 is TGTGCCAGCAGCCGAGACACCGGGACAGGGCGAAACACCATATATTTT.

A single count supports this clone. CDR3 sequence (DNA): TGTGCCAGCAGCCAAGATGGGACGGGGGGAGAGACCCAGTACTTC. This gives the protein CASSQDGTGGETQYF. V usage is TRBV4-2 and J usage is TRBJ2-5; 7 bases are shared with TRBD2. V was pared by 0 bases and J by 4 bases, with 5 bases of the junction left unmatched. This CDR3 has 15 residues. Germline V gene lookup returns CDR1 LGHNA and CDR2 YNFKEQ.